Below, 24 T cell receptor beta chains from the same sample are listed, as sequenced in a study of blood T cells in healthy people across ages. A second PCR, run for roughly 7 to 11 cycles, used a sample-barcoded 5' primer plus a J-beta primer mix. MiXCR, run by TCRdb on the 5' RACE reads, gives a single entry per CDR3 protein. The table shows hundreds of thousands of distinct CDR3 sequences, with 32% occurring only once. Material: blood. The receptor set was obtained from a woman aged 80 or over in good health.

CDR3 DNA sequence: TGTGCCACCAGTGACCGAATGAACTACGAGCAGTACTTC. Protein: CATSDRMNYEQYF. The chain links TRBV24-1 to TRBJ2-5; D gene uncertain. The better agreement between TRBJ2-7 and the DNA end casts doubt on the J call. The CDR3 length is 13 residues. Looked up from germline, CDR1 is KGHDR and CDR2 is SFDVKD.

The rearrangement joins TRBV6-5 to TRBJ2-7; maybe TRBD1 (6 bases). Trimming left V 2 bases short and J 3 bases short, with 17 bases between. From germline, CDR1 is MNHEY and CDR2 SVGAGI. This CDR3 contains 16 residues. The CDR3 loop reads CASSYGPGTPDYEQYF. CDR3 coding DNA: TGTGCCAGCAGTTACGGACCCGGGACACCAGACTACGAGCAGTACTTC.

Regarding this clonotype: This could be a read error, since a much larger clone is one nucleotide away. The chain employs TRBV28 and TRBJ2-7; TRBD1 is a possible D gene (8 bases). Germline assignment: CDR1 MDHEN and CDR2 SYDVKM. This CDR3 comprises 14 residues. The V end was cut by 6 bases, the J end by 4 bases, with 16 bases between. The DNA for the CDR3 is TGTGCCAGCAGGTCACAGGGGGGGAGGTACGAGCAGTACTTC. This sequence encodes CASRSQGGRYEQYF.

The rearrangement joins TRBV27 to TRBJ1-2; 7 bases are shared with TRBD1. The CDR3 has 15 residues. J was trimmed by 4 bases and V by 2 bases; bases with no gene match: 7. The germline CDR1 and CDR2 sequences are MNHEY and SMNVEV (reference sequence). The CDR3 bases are TGTGCCAGCAGTTTAAAGGGACAGTCTTCCTATGGCTACACCTTC. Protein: CASSLKGQSSYGYTF.

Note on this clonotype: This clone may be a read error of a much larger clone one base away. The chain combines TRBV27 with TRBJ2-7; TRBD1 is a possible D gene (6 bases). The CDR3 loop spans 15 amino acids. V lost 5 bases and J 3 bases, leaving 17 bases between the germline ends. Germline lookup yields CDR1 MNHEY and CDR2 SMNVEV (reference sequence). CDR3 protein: CASSPSGRGLYEQYV. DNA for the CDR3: TGTGCCAGCAGTCCCTCGGGCAGGGGTCTCTACGAGCAGTACGTC.

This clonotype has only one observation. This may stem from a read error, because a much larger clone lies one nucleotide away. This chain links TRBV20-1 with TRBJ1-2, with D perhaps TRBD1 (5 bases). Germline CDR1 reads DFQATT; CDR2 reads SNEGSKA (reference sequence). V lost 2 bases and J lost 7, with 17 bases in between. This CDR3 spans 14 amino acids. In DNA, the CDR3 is TGCAGTGCTAGAAATAGGAGGGGAGGAGTTGGCTACACCTTC. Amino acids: CSARNRRGGVGYTF.

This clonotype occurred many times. DNA for the CDR3: TGCAGTGCAGGGCGGGACAGCCCCTACGAGCAGTACTTC. The encoded protein is CSAGRDSPYEQYF. The V and J genes are TRBV20-1 and TRBJ2-7, with D maybe TRBD1 (7 bases). The germline V gene encodes CDR1 DFQATT and CDR2 SNEGSKA (reference sequence). The CDR3 covers 13 residues. V lost 6 bases to trimming and J lost 2 bases, with 14 bases between them.

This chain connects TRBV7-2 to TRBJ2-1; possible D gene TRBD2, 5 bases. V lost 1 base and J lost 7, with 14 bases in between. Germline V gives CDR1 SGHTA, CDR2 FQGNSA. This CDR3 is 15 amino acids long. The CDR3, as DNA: TGTGCCAGCAGCTTAGGGCCTTCGAGGGTTAATGAGCAGTTCTTC. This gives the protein CASSLGPSRVNEQFF.

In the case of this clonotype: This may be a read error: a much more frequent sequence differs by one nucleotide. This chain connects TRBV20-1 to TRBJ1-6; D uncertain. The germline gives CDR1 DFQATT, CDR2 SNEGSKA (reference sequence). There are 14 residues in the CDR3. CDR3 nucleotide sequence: TGCAGTGCTAGAGATCCGGCCAGAGATACACCCCCCCACTTT. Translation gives CSARDPARDTPPHF.

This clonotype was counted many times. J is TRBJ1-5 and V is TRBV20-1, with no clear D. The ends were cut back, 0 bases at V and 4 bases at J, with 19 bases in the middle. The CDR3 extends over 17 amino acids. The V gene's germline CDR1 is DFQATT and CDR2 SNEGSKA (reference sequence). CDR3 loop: CSARDRSGSIANQPQHF. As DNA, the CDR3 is TGCAGTGCTAGAGACCGGAGTGGCAGTATAGCAAATCAGCCCCAGCATTTT.

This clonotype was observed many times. This CDR3 reads CASRNDLTGELFF. CDR3 bases: TGTGCCAGCAGGAATGACCTTACCGGGGAGCTGTTTTTT. V and J are TRBV7-7 and TRBJ2-2; D is unresolved. The CDR3 runs to 13 residues. Trimming cost V 6 bases and J 5 bases, with 10 bases left between them. Germline-derived CDR1 and CDR2 are SSHAT and FNYEAQ (reference sequence).

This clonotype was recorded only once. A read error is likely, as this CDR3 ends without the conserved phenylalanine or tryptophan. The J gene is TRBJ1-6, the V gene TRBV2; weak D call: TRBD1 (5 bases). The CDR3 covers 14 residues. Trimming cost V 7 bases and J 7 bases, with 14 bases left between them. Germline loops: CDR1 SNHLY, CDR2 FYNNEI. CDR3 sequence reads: CASTRDVKNSPLHV. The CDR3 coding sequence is TGTGCCAGCACTCGGGACGTAAAGAATTCACCCCTCCACGTT.

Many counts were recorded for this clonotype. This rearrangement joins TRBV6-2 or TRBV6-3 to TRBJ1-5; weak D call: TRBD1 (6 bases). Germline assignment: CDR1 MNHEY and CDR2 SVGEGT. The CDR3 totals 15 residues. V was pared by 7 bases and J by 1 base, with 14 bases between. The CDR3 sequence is CASIPGGPSNQPQHF. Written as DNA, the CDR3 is TGTGCCAGCATCCCCGGGGGCCCGAGCAATCAGCCCCAGCATTTT.

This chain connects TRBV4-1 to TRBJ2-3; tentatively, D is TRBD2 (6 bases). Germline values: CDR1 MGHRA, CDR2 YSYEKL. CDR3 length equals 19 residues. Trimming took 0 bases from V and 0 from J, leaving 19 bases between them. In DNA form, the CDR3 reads TGCGCCAGCAGCCAAGATTACCAGGAGCGGGCTTCTAGCACAGATACGCAGTATTTT. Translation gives CASSQDYQERASSTDTQYF.

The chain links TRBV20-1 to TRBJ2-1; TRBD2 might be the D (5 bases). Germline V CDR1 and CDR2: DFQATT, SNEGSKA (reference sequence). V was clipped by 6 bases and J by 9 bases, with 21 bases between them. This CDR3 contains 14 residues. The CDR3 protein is CSARLGWESFEQFF. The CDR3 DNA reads TGCAGTGCACGGTTGGGGTGGGAGAGTTTTGAGCAGTTCTTC.

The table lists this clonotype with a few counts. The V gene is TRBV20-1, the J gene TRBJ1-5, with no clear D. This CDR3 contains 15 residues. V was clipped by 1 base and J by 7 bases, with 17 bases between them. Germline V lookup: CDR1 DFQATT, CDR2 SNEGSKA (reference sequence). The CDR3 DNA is TGCAGTGCTAGAGGTGGCAGCACCCCGGGACAGCCCCAGCATTTT. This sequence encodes CSARGGSTPGQPQHF.

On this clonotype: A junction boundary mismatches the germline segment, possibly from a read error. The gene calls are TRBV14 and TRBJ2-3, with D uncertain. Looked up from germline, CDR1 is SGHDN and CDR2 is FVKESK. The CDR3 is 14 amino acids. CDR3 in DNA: TGCGCCAGCAGCCAAGATGATTGCGCAGATACGCAGTATTTT. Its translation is CASSQDDCADTQYF.

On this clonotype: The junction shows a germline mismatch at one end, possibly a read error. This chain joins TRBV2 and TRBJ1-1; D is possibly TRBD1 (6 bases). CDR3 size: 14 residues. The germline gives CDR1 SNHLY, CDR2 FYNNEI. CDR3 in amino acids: CAIRRRGPNAEAFF. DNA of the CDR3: TGTGCCATAAGGAGGCGGGGGCCGAACGCTGAAGCTTTCTTT. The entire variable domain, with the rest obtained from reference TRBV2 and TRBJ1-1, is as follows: EPEVTQTPSHQVTQMGQEVILRCVPISNHLYFYWYRQILGQKVEFLVSFYNNEISEKSEIFDDQFSVERPDGSNFTLKIRSTKLEDSAMYFCAIRRRGPNAEAFFGQGTRLTVV.

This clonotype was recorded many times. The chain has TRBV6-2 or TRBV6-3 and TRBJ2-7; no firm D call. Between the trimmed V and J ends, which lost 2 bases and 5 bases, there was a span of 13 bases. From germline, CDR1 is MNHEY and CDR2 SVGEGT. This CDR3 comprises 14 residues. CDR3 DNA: TGTGCCAGCAGTTACAAACCAGGAGTCGACGAGCAGTACTTC. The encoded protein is CASSYKPGVDEQYF.

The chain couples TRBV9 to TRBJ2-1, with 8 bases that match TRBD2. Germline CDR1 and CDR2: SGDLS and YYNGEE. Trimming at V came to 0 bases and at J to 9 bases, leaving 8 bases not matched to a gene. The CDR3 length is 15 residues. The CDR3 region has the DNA TGTGCCAGCAGCGTAGGAGCACGGGGGGGCGGTGAGCAGTTCTTC. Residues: CASSVGARGGGEQFF.

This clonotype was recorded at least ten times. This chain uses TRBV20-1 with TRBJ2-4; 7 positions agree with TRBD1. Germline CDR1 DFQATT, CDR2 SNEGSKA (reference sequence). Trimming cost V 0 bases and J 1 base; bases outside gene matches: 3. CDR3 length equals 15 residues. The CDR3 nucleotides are TGCAGTGCTAGAGAGACAGGGTCGGCCAAAAACATTCAGTACTTC. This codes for CSARETGSAKNIQYF.

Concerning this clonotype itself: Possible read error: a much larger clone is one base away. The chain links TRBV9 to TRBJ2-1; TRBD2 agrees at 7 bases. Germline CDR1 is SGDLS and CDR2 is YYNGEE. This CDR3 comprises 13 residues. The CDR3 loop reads CASSGAGSNVQFF. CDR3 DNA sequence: TGTGCCAGCAGTGGAGCGGGGAGCAATGTGCAGTTCTTC.

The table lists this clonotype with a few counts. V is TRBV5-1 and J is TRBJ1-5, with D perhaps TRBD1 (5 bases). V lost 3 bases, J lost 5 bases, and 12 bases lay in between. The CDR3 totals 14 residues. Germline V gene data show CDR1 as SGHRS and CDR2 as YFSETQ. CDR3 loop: CASSWGGRDQPQHF. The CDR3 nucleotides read TGCGCCAGCAGCTGGGGGGGACGGGATCAGCCCCAGCATTTT.

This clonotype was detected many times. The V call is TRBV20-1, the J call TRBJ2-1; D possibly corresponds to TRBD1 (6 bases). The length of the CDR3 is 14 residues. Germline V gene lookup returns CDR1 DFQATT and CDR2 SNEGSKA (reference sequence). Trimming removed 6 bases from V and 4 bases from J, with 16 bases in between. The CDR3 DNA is TGCAGTGCCGCCGGGACATCCCGATACAATGAGCAGTTCTTC. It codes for CSAAGTSRYNEQFF.